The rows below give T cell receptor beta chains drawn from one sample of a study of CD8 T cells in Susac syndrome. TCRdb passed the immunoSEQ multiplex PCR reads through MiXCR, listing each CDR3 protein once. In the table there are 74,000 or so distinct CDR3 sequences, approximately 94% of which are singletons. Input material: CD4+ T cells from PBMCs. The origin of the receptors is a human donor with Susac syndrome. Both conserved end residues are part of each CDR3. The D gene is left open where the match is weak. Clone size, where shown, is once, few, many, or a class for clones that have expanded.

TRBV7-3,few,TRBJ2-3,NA,CASSLGVTTDTQYF,TGTGCCAGCAGTCTAGGGGTTACCACAGATACGCAGTATTTT
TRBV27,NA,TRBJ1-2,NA,CASSSPMGSRNYGYTF,TGTGCCAGCAGTTCCCCGATGGGATCCCGGAACTATGGCTACACCTTC
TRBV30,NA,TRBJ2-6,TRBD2,CAWTHPRSGGPLF,TGTGCCTGGACGCACCCGCGTAGCGGGGGTCCTCTTTTC
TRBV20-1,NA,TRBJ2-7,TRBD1,CSVGYRGYEQYF,TGCAGTGTAGGCTACAGGGGCTACGAGCAGTACTTC
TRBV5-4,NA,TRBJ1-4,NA,CASSLGGVGKLFF,TGTGCCAGCAGCTTGGGGGGAGTGGGAAAACTGTTTTTT
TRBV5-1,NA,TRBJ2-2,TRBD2,CASRSTSGATGELFF,TGCGCCAGCAGGTCCACTAGCGGCGCCACCGGGGAGCTGTTTTTT
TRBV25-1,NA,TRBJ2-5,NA,CASRKGETQYF,TGTGCCAGCAGAAAGGGGGAGACCCAGTACTTC
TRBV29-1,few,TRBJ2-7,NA,CSVRDSEQYF,TGCAGCGTCCGGGACTCCGAGCAGTACTTC
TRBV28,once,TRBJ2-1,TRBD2,CASSPGTSGNNEQFF,TGTGCCAGCAGCCCCGGGACTAGCGGAAACAATGAGCAGTTCTTC
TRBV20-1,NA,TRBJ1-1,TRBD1,CSVGQAIGTEAFF,TGCAGTGTAGGACAGGCGATCGGGACTGAAGCTTTCTTT
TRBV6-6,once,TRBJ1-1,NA,CASRSGHLNTEAFF,TGTGCCAGCAGGTCGGGACACCTGAACACTGAAGCTTTCTTT
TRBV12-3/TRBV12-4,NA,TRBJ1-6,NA,CASSLGVNSPLHF,TGTGCCAGCAGCTTGGGTGTTAATTCACCCCTCCACTTT
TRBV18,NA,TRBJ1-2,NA,CASSPPAGNYGYTF,TGTGCCAGCTCACCACCGGCAGGGAACTATGGCTACACCTTC
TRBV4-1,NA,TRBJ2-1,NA,CASSQDRLGGPYNEQFF,TGCGCCAGCAGCCAAGATAGGCTAGGAGGTCCTTACAATGAGCAGTTCTTC
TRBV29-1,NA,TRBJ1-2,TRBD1,CSVDVTGGIYGYTF,TGCAGCGTTGATGTCACAGGGGGGATCTATGGCTACACCTTC